This TCR beta chain stems from a study of blood T cell repertoires in COVID-19. V lost 0 bases and J lost 11; bases outside the gene matches: 5. Germline V lookup: CDR1 SGHTA, CDR2 FQGTGA. The CDR3 has 13 amino acids. The authors' processing: Amplification from reference gene primers served as the basis for estimated nucleated cell counts. Method: immunoSEQ multiplex PCR; TCRdb's copy keeps in-frame clones and lacks some. D and trimming come from the DNA, and the V and J calls and clone size come from that table. The sample has under 200,000 clones; 85% to 90% are singletons. The chain recombines TRBV7-3 with TRBJ2-3, with TRBD1 identical over 7 bases. The source material was peripheral blood. The receptor comes from a man between 18 and 29 years old with active or convalescent COVID-19. This CDR3 reads CASSLTLQGKQYF. CDR3 bases: TGTGCCAGCAGCTTAACGTTACAGGGGAAGCAGTATTTT.